This TCR beta chain was documented in a study of T cell responses to AZD1222 COVID-19 vaccine. Comment on this clone: Its antigen is as yet unknown.

Study-level points and caveats: Regions left unmutated in variants are reportedly the target of nearly half of spike-specific TCRs. Clonal diversity was possibly underestimated; the donors were predominantly white British and more often female.

The repertoire was sequenced with immunoSEQ multiplex PCR; TCRdb's copy has only in-frame clones and lacks some. The sample records approximately 140,000 clones, approximately 89% being singletons. V gave up 1 base and J gave up 6 bases; unmatched junction bases: 11. CDR3 length: 16 residues. CDR1 LGHDT and CDR2 YNNKEL come from the germline V gene (reference sequence). This clonotype was sampled from an adult in good health. The sequences come from peripheral blood, collected on day 0 of AZD1222 vaccination. The chain has TRBV3-1 (or the pseudogene TRBV3-2) and TRBJ2-5; 7 positions match TRBD1. DNA for the CDR3: TGTGCCAGCAGCCAAGGGACAGGATTGTTCAGGAAGACCCAGTACTTC. The encoded protein is CASSQGTGLFRKTQYF.